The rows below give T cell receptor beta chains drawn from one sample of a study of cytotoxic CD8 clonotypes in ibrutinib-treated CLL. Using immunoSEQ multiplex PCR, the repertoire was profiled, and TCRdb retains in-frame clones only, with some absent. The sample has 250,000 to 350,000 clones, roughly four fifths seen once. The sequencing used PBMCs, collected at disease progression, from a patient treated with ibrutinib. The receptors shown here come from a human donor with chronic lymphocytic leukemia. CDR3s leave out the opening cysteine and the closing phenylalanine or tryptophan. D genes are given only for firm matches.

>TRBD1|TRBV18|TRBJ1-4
ASSSGQGTATNEKLF
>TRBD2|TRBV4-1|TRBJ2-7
ASSPSGLADYEQY
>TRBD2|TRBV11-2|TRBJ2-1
ASSPHAGVYNEQF
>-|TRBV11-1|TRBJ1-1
ASSPSTGGSTEAF
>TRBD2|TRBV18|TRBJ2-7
ASSPRGTTRNEQY
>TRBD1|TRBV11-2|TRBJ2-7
ASSFPRDRGHYEQY
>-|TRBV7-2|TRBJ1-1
ASSWGGSREAF
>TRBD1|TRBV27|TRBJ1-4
ASSNRDRVGEKLF
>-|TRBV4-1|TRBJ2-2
ASRSQGSSGSTGELF
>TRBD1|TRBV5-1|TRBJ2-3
ASSFRTGTTDTQY
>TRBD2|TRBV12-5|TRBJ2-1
AIPGSGSYNEQF
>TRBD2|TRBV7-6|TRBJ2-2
ASSLVRGSINTGELF
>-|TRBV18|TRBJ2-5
ASSPLGETQY
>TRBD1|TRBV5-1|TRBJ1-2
ASSPNRGLGYGYT